This passage covers 23 T cell receptor beta chains from one sample sequenced in a study of blood T cells in healthy people across ages. Sample-barcoded 5' priming and a J-beta primer mix drove a second PCR of roughly 7 to 11 cycles. TCRdb passed the 5' RACE reads through MiXCR, listing each CDR3 protein once. The sample carries roughly 2 million distinct CDR3 sequences, roughly 49% recorded once. The sample comprised blood. The receptors were gathered from a woman in her 40s in good health.

This chain uses TRBV4-2 with TRBJ2-7; 13 positions match TRBD2. V lost 2 bases, J lost 2 bases, and 3 bases stayed unmatched. CDR1 is LGHNA, CDR2 YNFKEQ, per germline. CDR3 length: 16 amino acids. CDR3: CASSQLTSGGAYEQYF. DNA of the CDR3: TGTGCCAGCAGCCAATTAACTAGCGGGGGGGCCTACGAGCAGTACTTC.

V usage is TRBV2 and J usage is TRBJ2-7; TRBD2 matches 7 bases. Per the germline V gene, CDR1 is SNHLY and CDR2 is FYNNEI. Losses at the gene ends were 6 bases for V and 4 bases for J; bases not matched to a gene: 6. The CDR3 covers 13 residues. The CDR3 DNA reads as TGTGCCAGCAGGGGGGGGGAGAGATACGAGCAGTACTTC. This gives the protein CASRGGERYEQYF.

This clonotype came up a few times. The chain has TRBV28 and TRBJ2-5, with a tentative D call TRBD2 (5 bases). TRBJ2-7 matches the DNA end more closely, so the J call is doubtful. CDR1 is MDHEN and CDR2 is SYDVKM in the germline V gene. The CDR3 runs to 12 residues. The CDR3 is CASTSRGREQYF. Here the CDR3 DNA reads TGTGCCAGCACCTCCCGGGGTCGCGAGCAGTACTTC.

J is TRBJ2-3 and V is TRBV27, with TRBD2 matching over 10 bases. The CDR3 totals 15 residues. Germline V gene sequence: CDR1 MNHEY, CDR2 SMNVEV (reference sequence). V gave up 5 bases and J gave up 8 bases; unmatched junction bases: 10. CDR3 nucleotides: TGTGCCAGCAGTCCGGGACTAGCGATTTCTAGTACGCAGTATTTT. Protein sequence: CASSPGLAISSTQYF.

The chain employs TRBV13 and TRBJ2-2, with D perhaps being TRBD1 or TRBD2 (5 bases each). The CDR3 has 15 amino acids. V was trimmed by 6 bases and J by 9 bases, leaving 20 bases between them. Germline CDR1 and CDR2: PRHDT and FYEKMQ (reference sequence). CDR3 DNA: TGTGCCAGCAGTGGGGGTCCCGATCCCCACCGGGAGCTGTTTTTT. It codes for CASSGGPDPHRELFF.

This clonotype was detected many times. The chain links TRBV29-1 to TRBJ2-5, with TRBD1 matching over 7 bases. The length of the CDR3 is 14 residues. V lost 8 bases, J lost 4 bases, and 13 bases stayed unmatched. Germline CDR1 SQVTM, CDR2 ANQGSEA. The CDR3 sequence: CSFRPGQRLETQYF. Written as DNA, the CDR3 is TGCAGCTTCCGACCGGGACAGCGGCTAGAGACCCAGTACTTC.

This clonotype showed up just once. Possible read error: a much larger clone is one base away. This CDR3 is CAIGAGTEKETQYF. CDR3 nucleotides: TGTGCCATCGGCGCCGGGACAGAGAAAGAGACCCAGTACTTC. This rearrangement joins TRBV10-3 to TRBJ2-5; 7 bases match TRBD1. Trimming took 8 bases from V and 3 from J; bases not matched to a gene: 9. Germline V CDR1 and CDR2: ENHRY, SYGVKD. The CDR3 contains 14 residues.

The rearrangement links TRBV5-4 to TRBJ2-1, with 7 bases fitting TRBD1. V lost 2 bases, J lost 3 bases, and 8 bases stayed unmatched. This CDR3 has 16 residues. Germline values: CDR1 SGHNT, CDR2 YYREEE (reference sequence). In nucleotides, the CDR3 is TGTGCCAGCAGCTTTCCCCGGACAGGAATCTACAATGAGCAGTTCTTC. Protein: CASSFPRTGIYNEQFF.

The V and J genes are TRBV12-3 or TRBV12-4 and TRBJ2-1, with D possibly being TRBD1 or TRBD2 (5 bases each). Trimming took 1 base from V and 5 from J, leaving 15 bases between them. CDR3 length: 16 residues. The CDR3 is CASSLGSAGAHNEQFF. CDR3 nucleotide sequence: TGTGCCAGCAGTTTAGGATCTGCCGGGGCTCACAATGAGCAGTTCTTC.

About this clonotype itself: At one end the junction does not follow the germline gene, possibly because of a read error. J is TRBJ2-5 and V is TRBV7-8; D ambiguous. CDR3 length: 13 residues. CDR1 is SGHVS and CDR2 is FQNEAQ in the germline V gene. The CDR3 DNA follows: TGTGCCAGCAGCCTGACACCCCAAGAGGCCCAGTACTTC. Translating gives CASSLTPQEAQYF.

This clonotype appeared a few times. V is TRBV20-1 and J is TRBJ2-5, with 8 bases fitting TRBD1. V shed 8 bases, J shed 2 bases, and the junction held 7 bases outside the gene matches. CDR3 length equals 13 residues. Per the germline V gene, CDR1 is DFQATT and CDR2 is SNEGSKA (reference sequence). This CDR3 is CSSNRGLQETQYF. Here the CDR3 DNA reads TGCAGTTCAAACAGGGGGTTGCAAGAGACCCAGTACTTC.

V and J are TRBV20-1 and TRBJ2-5, with D perhaps TRBD2 (6 bases). Germline V CDR1 and CDR2: DFQATT, SNEGSKA (reference sequence). The CDR3 covers 15 residues. Trimming left V 3 bases short and J 5 bases short, with 19 bases between. The CDR3 spells CSASPLGGIIETQYF. The CDR3 DNA reads TGCAGTGCTAGCCCACTAGGAGGGATAATCGAGACCCAGTACTTC.

The genes are TRBV27 and TRBJ2-1; 10 bases fit TRBD1. From germline, CDR1 is MNHEY and CDR2 SMNVEV (reference sequence). With V trimmed by 7 bases and J by 9 bases, 6 bases remained unmatched. The CDR3 runs to 13 residues. For the CDR3, the DNA is TGTGCCAGCAATGACAGGGGGCTCGGTGAGCAGTTCTTC. Translating it yields CASNDRGLGEQFF.

V is TRBV5-5 and J is TRBJ2-1, with D perhaps TRBD1 or TRBD2 (5 bases each). V lost 0 bases and J lost 6, with 13 bases in between. Germline CDR1 is SGHKS and CDR2 is YYEKEE (reference sequence). CDR3 size: 15 residues. In DNA, the CDR3 is TGTGCCAGCAGCTTGGTGGGACGGTCTGGCAATGAGCAGTTCTTC. Protein sequence: CASSLVGRSGNEQFF. The whole variable domain, remainder taken from reference TRBV5-5 and TRBJ2-1, is DAGVTQSPTHLIKTRGQQVTLRCSPISGHKSVSWYQQVLGQGPQFIFQYYEKEERGRGNFPDRFSARQFPNYSSELNVNALLLGDSALYLCASSLVGRSGNEQFFGPGTRLTVL.

This clonotype was recorded a few times. J is TRBJ2-1 and V is TRBV9; the D gene is possibly TRBD1 (7 bases). The CDR3 extends over 15 amino acids. Trimming took off 4 bases at V and 4 bases at J, with 15 bases between the two ends. CDR1 is SGDLS, CDR2 YYNGEE, per germline. CDR3 region: CASSPSGGRYNEQFF. The CDR3 DNA is TGTGCCAGCAGCCCCTCAGGGGGGAGATACAATGAGCAGTTCTTC.

This clonotype was detected only once. This chain connects TRBV11-3 to TRBJ2-4; 7 bases are shared with TRBD1. The J call may be mistaken, given a closer DNA end match to TRBJ2-7. Germline lookup yields CDR1 SGHNT and CDR2 YENEEA. The CDR3 consists of 16 residues. The CDR3 spells CASSFSTGTESYEQYF. The CDR3 DNA reads as TGTGCCAGCAGCTTTTCTACCGGGACAGAGTCCTACGAGCAGTACTTC.

V usage is TRBV20-1 and J usage is TRBJ1-5, with D uncertain. CDR3 length: 14 amino acids. Germline values: CDR1 DFQATT, CDR2 SNEGSKA (reference sequence). Trimming cost V 0 bases and J 6 bases, with 12 bases left between them. The CDR3 DNA reads TGCAGTGCTAGAGATTGGGCAGGTGCTCAGCCCCAGCATTTT. This encodes CSARDWAGAQPQHF.

The chain employs TRBV6-1 and TRBJ2-5, with 8 bases identical to TRBD2. Trimming took 6 bases from V and 1 from J; bases not matched to a gene: 7. CDR1 is MNHNS and CDR2 is SASEGT in the germline V gene. This CDR3 region has 15 residues. CDR3 region: CASSRAGVLQETQYF. The CDR3 coding sequence is TGTGCCAGCAGCCGAGCGGGGGTGCTCCAAGAGACCCAGTACTTC.

This clonotype was recorded a few times. The chain combines TRBV12-3 or TRBV12-4 with TRBJ1-5, with D unresolved. V was cut by 8 bases and J by 7 bases, with 12 bases left in between. CDR3 size: 12 residues. The CDR3 region is CASGAGLQPQHF. The CDR3 bases are TGTGCCAGCGGTGCCGGGTTACAGCCCCAGCATTTT.

This chain links TRBV12-3 or TRBV12-4 with TRBJ2-5; 7 bases map to TRBD2. V shed 4 bases, J shed 3 bases, and the junction held 2 bases outside the gene matches. This CDR3 contains 13 residues. The CDR3 here is CASSWDYKETQYF. The DNA for the CDR3 is TGTGCCAGCAGTTGGGACTACAAAGAGACCCAGTACTTC.

This chain uses TRBV7-2 with TRBJ2-3; 10 positions agree with TRBD2. Trimming cost V 1 base and J 2 bases; bases outside gene matches: 12. Germline-derived CDR1 and CDR2 are SGHTA and FQGNSA. CDR3 length: 19 amino acids. CDR3 loop: CASSLGAIAGGLITDTQYF. Written as DNA, the CDR3 is TGTGCCAGCAGCTTAGGGGCCATAGCGGGGGGCCTCATCACAGATACGCAGTATTTT.

The sample holds many counts of this clonotype. The CDR3 nucleotides are TGTGCCAGCAGTTTCAATGAGCAGTTCTTC. Its protein product is CASSFNEQFF. The chain carries TRBV28 and TRBJ2-1; D is ambiguous. The CDR3 has 10 residues. CDR1 and CDR2 (germline): MDHEN, SYDVKM. Trimming pared 3 bases from V and 6 bases from J, leaving 0 bases between. Looking up the rest from reference TRBV28 and TRBJ2-1 gives the full variable domain: DVKVTQSSRYLVKRTGEKVFLECVQDMDHENMFWYRQDPGLGLRLIYFSYDVKMKEKGDIPEGYSVSREKKERFSLILESASTNQTSMYLCASSFNEQFFGPGTRLTVL.

The gene calls are TRBV9 and TRBJ1-2; D unclear. Germline values: CDR1 SGDLS, CDR2 YYNGEE. The V and J ends lost 0 bases and 2 bases respectively, with 14 bases between them. There are 16 residues in the CDR3. This CDR3 is CASSVATRVGNYGYTF. The DNA for the CDR3 is TGTGCCAGCAGCGTAGCTACGAGGGTCGGGAACTATGGCTACACCTTC.